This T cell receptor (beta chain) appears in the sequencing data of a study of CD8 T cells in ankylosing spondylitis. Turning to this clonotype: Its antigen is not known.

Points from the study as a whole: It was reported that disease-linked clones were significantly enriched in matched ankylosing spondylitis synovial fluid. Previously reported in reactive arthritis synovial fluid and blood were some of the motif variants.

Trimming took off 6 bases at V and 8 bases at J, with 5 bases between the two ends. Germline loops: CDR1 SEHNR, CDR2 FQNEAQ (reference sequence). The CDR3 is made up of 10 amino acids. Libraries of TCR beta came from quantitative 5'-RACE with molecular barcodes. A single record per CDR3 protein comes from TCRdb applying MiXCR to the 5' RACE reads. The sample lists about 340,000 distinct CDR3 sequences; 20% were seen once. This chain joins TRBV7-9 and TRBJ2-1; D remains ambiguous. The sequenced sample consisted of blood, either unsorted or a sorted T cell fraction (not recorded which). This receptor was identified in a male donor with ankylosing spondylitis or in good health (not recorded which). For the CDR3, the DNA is TGTGCCAGCAGTAGGGATGAGCAGTTCTTC. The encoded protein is CASSRDEQFF. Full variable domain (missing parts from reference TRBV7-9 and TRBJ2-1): DTGVSQNPRHKITKRGQNVTFRCDPISEHNRLYWYRQTLGQGPEFLTYFQNEAQLEKSRLLSDRFSAERPKGSFSTLEIQRTEQGDSAMYLCASSRDEQFFGPGTRLTVL.